These 9 T cell receptor beta chains came from one sample sequenced in a study of shared clonotypes between healthy human individuals (dated by TCRdb to between 2020 and 2021). The protocol used for the library was the immunoSEQ multiplex PCR assay. TCRdb holds this immuneACCESS table with in-frame rearrangements only. Some clones are missing; in checked studies, unresolved V genes explain under half, and the rest has no known cause. The sample table holds 2 million to 2.5 million clones, of which 85% to 95% were seen once. The top ten clonotypes cover roughly 0.34% of the sample. Material: naive CD4+ T cells from PBMCs. Explained via the paper, the cell subset or site label denotes: CD45RA+ positively selected. These receptors all stem from a young man in good health. Some clones in this sample may be carry-over from other donors' samples.

The CDR3: CASSQALQRGGETQYF. In DNA form, the CDR3 reads TGCGCCAGCAGCCAAGCCCTACAGCGCGGGGGGGAGACCCAGTACTTC. The gene calls are TRBV4-3 and TRBJ2-5; 8 bases fit TRBD2. CDR1 is LGHNA and CDR2 is YSLEER in the germline V gene. The CDR3 consists of 16 residues. With V trimmed by 1 base and J by 5 bases, 9 bases remained unmatched.

The J gene is TRBJ2-3, the V gene TRBV29-1; TRBD1 agrees at 7 bases. J lost 2 bases, V lost 4 bases, and 3 bases had no gene match. Germline V CDR1 and CDR2: SQVTM, ANQGSEA. The CDR3 has 13 amino acids. The CDR3 DNA is TGCAGCGTTGCGGGACAGACCACAGATACGCAGTATTTT. Translating it yields CSVAGQTTDTQYF.

The chain carries TRBV28 and TRBJ1-1, with a tentative D call TRBD1 (5 bases). The germline V gene has CDR1 MDHEN and CDR2 SYDVKM. The CDR3 runs to 13 residues. V was clipped by 3 bases and J by 9 bases, with 14 bases between them. The CDR3 loop is CASSLEQEKKAFF. In DNA, the CDR3 is TGTGCCAGCAGTTTGGAACAGGAGAAAAAAGCTTTCTTT.

This rearrangement joins TRBV27 to TRBJ2-7; D unresolved. CDR3 length equals 10 residues. V lost 10 bases to trimming and J lost 3 bases, with 7 bases between them. Germline values: CDR1 MNHEY, CDR2 SMNVEV (reference sequence). The CDR3 bases are TGTGCCATACACGACTACGAGCAGTACTTC. This sequence encodes CAIHDYEQYF.

With respect to this clone: Within the sample, other DNA sequences also encode this same CDR3. The chain couples TRBV29-1 to TRBJ2-7, with 9 positions matching TRBD1. The J segment lost 7 bases and the V segment lost 6 bases, leaving 4 bases of the junction unmatched. This CDR3 spans 11 amino acids. Germline-derived CDR1 and CDR2 are SQVTM and ANQGSEA. In nucleotides, the CDR3 is TGCAGCGTCGGGACAGGGACAGAGCAGTACTTC. Its translation: CSVGTGTEQYF.

This chain uses TRBV28 with TRBJ2-1; 14 nucleotides align to TRBD2. Germline V lookup: CDR1 MDHEN, CDR2 SYDVKM. V shed 6 bases and J 6 bases; nucleotides not matched to a gene: 19. The length of the CDR3 is 20 residues. The CDR3 DNA reads TGTGCCAGCAGCACTGCGGGACTAGCGGGAGCGGACCTCGCGGGCAATGAGCAGTTCTTC. It codes for CASSTAGLAGADLAGNEQFF.

The rearrangement uses TRBV7-2 and TRBJ2-5; D is possibly TRBD1 or TRBD2 (6 bases each). The CDR3 has 18 residues. CDR1 SGHTA and CDR2 FQGNSA come from the germline V gene. Trimming took 0 bases from V and 2 from J, leaving 19 bases between them. CDR3: CASSLAGGGVGWQETQYF. The CDR3, as DNA: TGTGCCAGCAGCTTAGCCGGGGGCGGGGTAGGATGGCAAGAGACCCAGTACTTC.

V and J are TRBV27 and TRBJ2-1; 12 nucleotides line up with TRBD2. Germline loops: CDR1 MNHEY, CDR2 SMNVEV (reference sequence). The CDR3 covers 18 residues. Unmatched junction bases numbered 14, after V lost 5 bases and J lost 6 bases. CDR3 sequence: CASSDASQGLAGLNEQFF. CDR3 nucleotide sequence: TGTGCCAGCAGTGACGCCAGCCAGGGACTAGCGGGTCTCAATGAGCAGTTCTTC.

The rearrangement links TRBV30 to TRBJ1-2; tentative D call: TRBD1 (5 bases). V shed 5 bases and J shed 8 bases, with 15 bases lying between them. The CDR3 covers 12 residues. The V gene's germline CDR1 is GTSNPN and CDR2 SVGIG (reference sequence). The CDR3 nucleotides are TGTGCCTGGGGGGCCCGGGAGCGCGGCTACACCTTC. Protein sequence: CAWGARERGYTF.